The present entry profiles one TCR beta chain with its context. Its antigen remains undetermined. Its ends do not fully match the called genes, so a read error is possible. TCRdb records Illumina MiSeq as the sequencer. TCRdb reprocessing: public reads trimmed at Q25 with fastp, clones called with MiXCR, in-frame beta chains kept. Rows are combined by CDR3 protein, so each entry shows the most common genes and DNA. This sample holds 3,000 to 4,000 distinct CDR3 sequences; about 9.6% were observed only once. 6.3% of the sample is in the top ten clones. The data derive from a study. From the germline V gene, CDR1 is KGHSH and CDR2 is LQKENI. The CDR3, cysteine through phenylalanine, is 13 amino acids long. The read is trimmed to its CDR3 DNA, 39 bases read in frame from base 1.

Sample: CD4+ T cells from synovial fluid. The chain joins TRBV18 to TRBJ1-1, and possibly TRBD1, on 5 matching bases. The origin of this receptor is a human donor with rheumatoid arthritis. The CDR3 region has the sequence CANSADRNTEAFF. At the DNA level, the sequence is TGTGCCAACTCAGCCGACAGGAACACTGAAGCTTTCTTT.